Given below is one T cell receptor beta chain in context. The data stem from a study of cytomegalovirus exposure and HLA in healthy donors. Across the study: An analysis done earlier identified about 120 million unique TCR beta sequences from about 179 million T cells.

The PCR made use of 60 Vbeta and 13 Jbeta primers. Clones were sequenced by immunoSEQ multiplex PCR, and TCRdb holds only the in-frame ones, with some missing. The sample includes 170,000 or so clones, roughly four fifths of them seen just once. The CDR3 covers 15 residues. Germline CDR1 and CDR2: MNHEY and SMNVEV (reference sequence). V gave up 5 bases and J gave up 8 bases; unmatched junction bases: 10. The sample was PBMCs. The genes are TRBV27 and TRBJ1-4; 8 nucleotides agree with TRBD1. The receptor comes from a man aged 50-59 years in good health and CMV-seronegative. CDR3 region: CASSLRQGRREKLFF. The CDR3 coding sequence is TGTGCCAGCAGTCTCCGACAGGGGAGGCGAGAAAAACTGTTTTTT.